These T cell receptor beta chains were read from a single sample in a study of T-cell memory formation after mild COVID-19. TCRdb recomputed calls from the 5' RACE reads with MiXCR, one row per CDR3 protein. Of around 410,000 distinct CDR3 sequences in the sample, less than 25% are singletons; the top ten hold under 15%. Sequenced material: PBMCs or a T cell subset sorted from them (not recorded which). These receptors all come from an adult woman who had mild COVID-19 (a few samples of this study predate the infection). Cell type and time point are not known. Both conserved end residues are part of each CDR3. A D gene is named only where the DNA matches it firmly. A row's size may be missing; if present it is once, few, many or a size class.

>TRBD2|few|TRBV5-5|TRBJ2-5|16
CASSLPRGDPQETQYF
TGTGCCAGCAGCTTGCCGCGGGGGGATCCCCAAGAGACCCAGTACTTC
>.|.|TRBV23-1|TRBJ1-1|9
CASTTGAFF
TGCGCCAGCACTACGGGGGCTTTCTTT
>.|few|TRBV2|TRBJ2-1|15
CASSENPGRRNEQFF
TGTGCCAGCAGTGAAAACCCCGGACGGCGCAATGAGCAGTTCTTC
>.|.|TRBV20-1|TRBJ1-1|10
CSASRPEAFF
TGCAGTGCTAGTAGGCCTGAAGCTTTCTTT
>TRBD2|.|TRBV5-1|TRBJ2-3|16
CASSLGLAVNTDTQYF
TGCGCCAGCAGCTTGGGACTAGCGGTAAACACAGATACGCAGTATTTT
>.|.|TRBV20-1|TRBJ2-1|12
CSARDLTVEQFF
TGCAGTGCTAGAGATCTTACAGTCGAGCAGTTCTTC
>.|many|TRBV7-9|TRBJ1-1|15
CASSLGTTLGTEAFF
TGTGCCAGCAGCTTAGGGACAACCTTGGGCACTGAAGCTTTCTTT
>TRBD2|.|TRBV7-2|TRBJ2-3|18
CASSLMLGLAGYTDTQYF
TGTGCCAGCAGCTTAATGCTAGGGCTAGCGGGATACACAGATACGCAGTATTTT
>.|few|TRBV7-9|TRBJ1-2|13
CASSLETENGYTF
TGTGCCAGCAGCTTAGAGACGGAAAATGGCTACACCTTC
>.|few|TRBV29-1|TRBJ2-1|11
CSVMAYNEQFF
TGCAGCGTGATGGCCTACAATGAGCAGTTCTTC
>.|.|TRBV7-3|TRBJ2-1|14
CASSQIGSGHEQFF
TGTGCCAGCAGCCAAATCGGCAGCGGCCATGAGCAGTTCTTC
>.|few|TRBV6-5|TRBJ2-1|14
CASSWADYYNEQFF
TGTGCCAGCAGTTGGGCGGATTACTACAATGAGCAGTTCTTC
>.|.|TRBV3-1|TRBJ1-1|12
CASSQGRAEAFF
TGTGCCAGCAGCCAGGGGAGGGCTGAAGCTTTCTTT
>TRBD2|.|TRBV4-1|TRBJ2-4|15
CASSQEILAGGLPYF
TGCGCCAGCAGCCAAGAGATTCTAGCGGGGGGGCTACCGTACTTC
>.|.|TRBV29-1|TRBJ1-3|15
CSVAGLNRAGNTIYF
TGCAGCGTTGCCGGACTGAACAGGGCTGGAAACACCATATATTTT
>.|.|TRBV15|TRBJ1-1|15
CATSRDTAMNTEAFF
TGTGCCACCAGCAGAGATACCGCTATGAACACTGAAGCTTTCTTT
>.|.|TRBV18|TRBJ1-5|15
CASSSSGIAAQPQHF
TGTGCCAGCTCATCCTCGGGGATTGCGGCTCAGCCCCAGCATTTT
>.|.|TRBV5-6|TRBJ1-2|12
CASGTQAYGYTF
TGTGCCAGCGGGACCCAGGCCTATGGCTACACCTTC
>TRBD2|.|TRBV24-1|TRBJ2-3|15
CATRGLAENTDTQYF
TGTGCCACCCGGGGACTAGCAGAAAACACAGATACGCAGTATTTT
>.|few|TRBV5-1|TRBJ2-1|15
CASSFGTRAVNEQFF
TGCGCCAGCAGCTTCGGGACGCGGGCTGTCAATGAGCAGTTCTTC
>.|few|TRBV2|TRBJ1-2|13
CASSEDGEGGYTF
TGTGCCAGCAGTGAAGACGGGGAAGGCGGCTACACCTTC
>.|few|TRBV7-3|TRBJ2-3|13
CASSDPTEPTQYF
TGTGCCAGCAGCGACCCGACAGAACCAACGCAGTATTTT
>.|few|TRBV7-9|TRBJ2-1|15
CASSLANGGPSEQFF
TGTGCCAGCAGCTTAGCTAACGGGGGCCCTTCAGAGCAGTTCTTC
>.|.|TRBV6-5|TRBJ1-2|20
CASSYGVAPSSRRVVYGYTF
TGTGCCAGCAGTTATGGGGTCGCCCCATCCAGCAGGAGGGTCGTATATGGCTACACCTTC
>TRBD2|few|TRBV2|TRBJ2-3|16
CASSETGLAGPDTQYF
TGTGCCAGCAGTGAGACAGGACTAGCGGGTCCCGATACGCAGTATTTT
>.|.|TRBV6-1|TRBJ1-1|12
CASSAGGGKAFF
TGTGCCAGCAGCGCCGGAGGCGGCAAAGCTTTCTTT
>TRBD1|few|TRBV12-3/TRBV12-4|TRBJ2-3|15
CASSGQGALSDTQYF
TGTGCCAGCAGCGGACAGGGGGCGTTATCAGATACGCAGTATTTT